A selection of T cell receptor beta chains follows, all from one sample in a study of immune evolution from preneoplasia to lung adenocarcinoma. The data were produced by immunoSEQ multiplex PCR, yet TCRdb's version contains in-frame clones alone and is incomplete. The sample records 6,000 to 8,000 clones, roughly two thirds being singletons. The sequenced sample consisted of FFPE lung adenocarcinoma in situ tissue. The receptors were sampled from a donor older than 65 with lung adenocarcinoma. Some clones in this sample may be carry-over from other donors' samples. The CDR3 runs from the conserved cysteine through the conserved F or W. A D gene is named only where the DNA matches it firmly. A clone size is listed for some rows: how often the clone was seen (once, few, many), or a class if it is expanded.

J gene: TRBJ1-5
V gene: TRBV18
clone size: -
D gene: TRBD1
CDR3 protein: CASSERTGSNQPQHF
CDR3 DNA: TGTGCCAGCTCAGAGAGGACAGGGAGCAATCAGCCCCAGCATTTT

J gene: TRBJ1-2
V gene: TRBV5-5
clone size: -
D gene: -
CDR3 protein: CASSLEGLDGYTF
CDR3 DNA: TGTGCCAGCAGCTTGGAGGGGCTCGATGGCTACACCTTC

J gene: TRBJ1-5
V gene: TRBV30
clone size: -
D gene: -
CDR3 protein: CAWSTSNQPQHF
CDR3 DNA: TGTGCCTGGAGTACAAGCAATCAGCCCCAGCATTTT

J gene: TRBJ2-1
V gene: TRBV6-4
clone size: -
D gene: TRBD1
CDR3 protein: CASSDGTGGNEQFF
CDR3 DNA: TGTGCCAGCAGTGACGGGACAGGTGGGAATGAGCAGTTCTTC

J gene: TRBJ2-3
V gene: TRBV19
clone size: -
D gene: -
CDR3 protein: CASSRGHLTDTQYF
CDR3 DNA: TGTGCCAGTAGTCGGGGACACCTCACAGATACGCAGTATTTT

J gene: TRBJ2-3
V gene: TRBV5-1
clone size: once
D gene: TRBD2
CDR3 protein: CASSLRPLAGVTDTQYF
CDR3 DNA: TGCGCCAGCAGCTTGCGTCCTCTAGCGGGGGTGACAGATACGCAGTATTTT

J gene: TRBJ2-2
V gene: TRBV7-2
clone size: -
D gene: -
CDR3 protein: CASSLVGGRSPGELFF
CDR3 DNA: TGTGCCAGCAGCTTAGTCGGGGGCAGATCTCCCGGGGAGCTGTTTTTT

J gene: TRBJ2-7
V gene: TRBV30
clone size: -
D gene: -
CDR3 protein: CAWRTDSRQQYF
CDR3 DNA: TGTGCCTGGAGAACTGACAGTCGCCAGCAGTACTTC

J gene: TRBJ2-5
V gene: TRBV18
clone size: -
D gene: -
CDR3 protein: CASSPDARGETQYF
CDR3 DNA: TGTGCCAGCTCACCAGATGCAAGGGGAGAGACCCAGTACTTC

J gene: TRBJ1-1
V gene: TRBV30
clone size: few
D gene: TRBD1
CDR3 protein: CAQYRGVTEAFF
CDR3 DNA: TGTGCCCAATACAGGGGCGTCACTGAAGCTTTCTTT

J gene: TRBJ1-4
V gene: TRBV29-1
clone size: -
D gene: -
CDR3 protein: CSSGGGNEKLFF
CDR3 DNA: TGCAGCTCGGGGGGCGGTAATGAAAAACTGTTTTTT

J gene: TRBJ2-7
V gene: TRBV5-1
clone size: -
D gene: TRBD1
CDR3 protein: CASSMPGQAYEQYF
CDR3 DNA: TGCGCCAGCAGCATGCCGGGACAGGCCTACGAGCAGTACTTC

J gene: TRBJ1-2
V gene: TRBV28
clone size: few
D gene: -
CDR3 protein: CASVIGQGGNYGYTF
CDR3 DNA: TGTGCCAGCGTGATTGGGCAGGGTGGGAACTATGGCTACACCTTC

J gene: TRBJ2-5
V gene: TRBV7-9
clone size: -
D gene: -
CDR3 protein: CASSPVQGPQETQYF
CDR3 DNA: TGTGCCAGCAGCCCTGTGCAGGGCCCCCAAGAGACCCAGTACTTC

J gene: TRBJ1-3
V gene: TRBV5-1
clone size: -
D gene: -
CDR3 protein: CASSLGVASGNTIYF
CDR3 DNA: TGCGCCAGCAGCTTGGGGGTAGCCTCTGGAAACACCATATATTTT

J gene: TRBJ1-1
V gene: TRBV30
clone size: -
D gene: -
CDR3 protein: CAWRPTPNTEAFF
CDR3 DNA: TGTGCCTGGAGACCGACACCGAACACTGAAGCTTTCTTT

J gene: TRBJ2-6
V gene: TRBV11-1
clone size: -
D gene: -
CDR3 protein: CASTAGSGGANVLTF
CDR3 DNA: TGTGCCAGCACCGCCGGGTCTGGCGGGGCCAACGTCCTGACTTTC

J gene: TRBJ2-7
V gene: TRBV19
clone size: -
D gene: -
CDR3 protein: CASGGYYEQYF
CDR3 DNA: TGTGCCAGTGGGGGGTACTACGAGCAGTACTTC

J gene: TRBJ1-5
V gene: TRBV7-9
clone size: few
D gene: TRBD1
CDR3 protein: CASTPPLRTGHNQPQHF
CDR3 DNA: TGTGCCAGCACCCCACCCCTCCGGACAGGCCACAATCAGCCCCAGCATTTT

J gene: TRBJ2-5
V gene: TRBV11-2
clone size: -
D gene: -
CDR3 protein: CASSLNQPRGTQYF
CDR3 DNA: TGTGCCAGCAGCTTAAATCAGCCAAGGGGGACCCAGTACTTC

J gene: TRBJ2-7
V gene: TRBV18
clone size: -
D gene: TRBD2
CDR3 protein: CASRTTSEGGYEQYF
CDR3 DNA: TGTGCCAGCCGAACGACTAGCGAAGGGGGCTACGAGCAGTACTTC

J gene: TRBJ2-5
V gene: TRBV5-1
clone size: -
D gene: -
CDR3 protein: CASSSGGDRETQYF
CDR3 DNA: TGCGCCAGCAGCTCCGGGGGGGACAGAGAGACCCAGTACTTC

J gene: TRBJ2-7
V gene: TRBV6-1
clone size: -
D gene: TRBD1
CDR3 protein: CASSEPDRDEQYF
CDR3 DNA: TGTGCCAGCAGCGAACCGGACAGGGACGAGCAGTACTTC

J gene: TRBJ2-2
V gene: TRBV28
clone size: -
D gene: TRBD2
CDR3 protein: CASSLGGGSAGELFF
CDR3 DNA: TGTGCCAGCAGTTTAGGCGGGGGTTCAGCCGGGGAGCTGTTTTTT

J gene: TRBJ1-6
V gene: TRBV6-5
clone size: few
D gene: -
CDR3 protein: CASSYTTGSNSPLHF
CDR3 DNA: TGTGCCAGCAGTTACACAACAGGCTCTAATTCACCCCTCCACTTT

J gene: TRBJ2-6
V gene: TRBV25-1
clone size: -
D gene: -
CDR3 protein: CASSRSGANVLTF
CDR3 DNA: TGTGCCAGCAGCCGCTCTGGGGCCAACGTCCTGACTTTC

J gene: TRBJ2-7
V gene: TRBV9
clone size: -
D gene: -
CDR3 protein: CASSLAASSYEQYF
CDR3 DNA: TGTGCCAGCAGCCTCGCGGCGAGCTCCTACGAGCAGTACTTC

J gene: TRBJ1-2
V gene: TRBV27
clone size: -
D gene: -
CDR3 protein: CASKPLGGGYTF
CDR3 DNA: TGTGCCAGCAAACCCCTCGGGGGTGGCTACACCTTC

J gene: TRBJ1-1
V gene: TRBV18
clone size: -
D gene: -
CDR3 protein: CASSFSEQNTEAFF
CDR3 DNA: TGTGCCAGCTCATTCAGTGAACAAAACACTGAAGCTTTCTTT

J gene: TRBJ2-7
V gene: TRBV6-6
clone size: -
D gene: TRBD1
CDR3 protein: CASTTGDRAPYEQYF
CDR3 DNA: TGTGCCAGCACGACCGGGGACAGGGCCCCCTACGAGCAGTACTTC

J gene: TRBJ1-1
V gene: TRBV19
clone size: -
D gene: -
CDR3 protein: CASSSPHGTEAFF
CDR3 DNA: TGTGCCAGTAGTAGTCCGCATGGGACTGAAGCTTTCTTT

J gene: TRBJ2-2
V gene: TRBV4-1
clone size: -
D gene: TRBD1
CDR3 protein: CASSPHGTGDTGELFF
CDR3 DNA: TGCGCCAGCAGCCCCCACGGGACAGGGGACACCGGGGAGCTGTTTTTT

J gene: TRBJ1-2
V gene: TRBV28
clone size: -
D gene: -
CDR3 protein: CASSSRQVISYGYTF
CDR3 DNA: TGTGCCAGCAGTTCCCGACAGGTTATTTCCTATGGCTACACCTTC

J gene: TRBJ1-1
V gene: TRBV2
clone size: few
D gene: -
CDR3 protein: CASSVFMNTEAFF
CDR3 DNA: TGTGCCAGCAGTGTCTTCATGAACACTGAAGCTTTCTTT

J gene: TRBJ1-3
V gene: TRBV4-1
clone size: -
D gene: TRBD1
CDR3 protein: CASSQDRGSGNTIYF
CDR3 DNA: TGCGCCAGCAGCCAGGACAGGGGCTCTGGAAACACCATATATTTT

J gene: TRBJ1-2
V gene: TRBV9
clone size: -
D gene: -
CDR3 protein: CASSVGGSGSNYGYTF
CDR3 DNA: TGTGCCAGCAGCGTAGGAGGGTCCGGGTCTAACTATGGCTACACCTTC

J gene: TRBJ1-4
V gene: TRBV5-1
clone size: -
D gene: -
CDR3 protein: CASSWAVGLNEKLFF
CDR3 DNA: TGCGCCAGCAGCTGGGCAGTGGGACTTAATGAAAAACTGTTTTTT